This TCR beta chain originates from a study of T-cell memory formation after mild COVID-19. As for the study in general: There were largely donor-specific TCR clusters. Study results and caveats: A subset of responding clones appeared in pre-infection memory, suggesting cross-reactive memory joined. The SARS-CoV-2 specificity of second-wave clones reaching peak at day 37 remained unverified.

5'RACE primed from the constant segment yielded TCR alpha and TCR beta cDNA libraries bearing sample barcodes and UMIs. TCRdb passed the 5' RACE reads through MiXCR, listing each CDR3 protein once. Of around 190,000 distinct CDR3 sequences detected, about 18% appear once; the ten largest clones hold about 4%. The CDR3 contains 16 residues. The V and J ends lost 5 bases and 1 base, in that order; junction bases with no gene match: 9. This clonotype was seen only a few times. The target antigen is unknown. The rearrangement links TRBV12-3 or TRBV12-4 to TRBJ2-3; TRBD2 aligns across 7 bases. The TCR was taken from a man aged 18 to 30 who had mild COVID-19 (a few samples of this study predate the infection). Cell type and time point are not known. The sample comprised PBMCs or a T cell subset sorted from them (not recorded which). CDR3: CASSAYGGDRTDTQYF. In DNA, the CDR3 is TGTGCCAGCAGTGCCTATGGGGGGGACCGCACAGATACGCAGTATTTT.